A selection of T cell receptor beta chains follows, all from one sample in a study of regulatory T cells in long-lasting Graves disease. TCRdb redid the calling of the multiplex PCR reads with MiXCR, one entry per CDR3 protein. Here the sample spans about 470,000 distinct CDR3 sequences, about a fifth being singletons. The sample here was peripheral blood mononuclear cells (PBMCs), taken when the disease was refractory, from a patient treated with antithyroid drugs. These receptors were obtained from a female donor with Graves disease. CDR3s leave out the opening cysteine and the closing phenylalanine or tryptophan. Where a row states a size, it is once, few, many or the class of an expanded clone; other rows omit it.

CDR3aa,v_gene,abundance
ASSPQLAGGGTQY,TRBV27,NA
SAREGLAAYEQY,TRBV20-1,many
ASSVGAEYYGYT,TRBV9,NA
AISEYSTEAF,TRBV10-3,few
ASSLSQTGGSYEQY,TRBV28,many
ASSFKGGIFSGNTIY,TRBV5-6,NA
ATSPGYEQY,TRBV11-2,many
ASSFRLADLTGELF,TRBV12-3/TRBV12-4,many
ASSYSRTANSPLH,TRBV6-2/TRBV6-3,NA
ASSFTGNENQPQH,TRBV6-5,many
ASTVRGTGTLYEQY,TRBV27,few
ASSLAGTYSYEQY,TRBV5-1,NA
ASSLEAPGGTSGSYYEQY,TRBV5-1,NA
AISTSTDTQY,TRBV10-3,few
SAPDRGQDYGYT,TRBV20-1,NA
AISGRGRGDTEAF,TRBV10-3,many
ASSLRAGGGETQY,TRBV7-3,NA
ASRQGAAETQY,TRBV12-3/TRBV12-4,many
ASSQPSGISGANVLT,TRBV28,many
ASSQEQGYGYT,TRBV4-3,few
ASSRPGTIQKAEQF,TRBV6-1,few
ASSPGAGGALGGYT,TRBV11-2,many
ASRPWASGYGYT,TRBV12-3/TRBV12-4,few
ASSIVPGTEAF,TRBV19,NA
ASSFRGPLYKQY,TRBV27,few
ASSFGVRPYTIY,TRBV12-3/TRBV12-4,many
ASSSSGTGMIYEQY,TRBV5-1,few
AISDSLSTGVVNEQY,TRBV10-3,NA
ASSLVGQGGGEQY,TRBV5-1,few
ASSLYREDGDTQY,TRBV28,NA
ASRGPRTGANEQY,TRBV12-3/TRBV12-4,NA
ASSLGTGGNNEQF,TRBV7-8,NA
ASSPTPENQPQH,TRBV7-9,few
SVVFPGNSYEQY,TRBV29-1,NA
ASELPGAGANVLT,TRBV7-9,few
ASSSTGWDGNTIY,TRBV28,few
SSSYAGPQETQY,TRBV6-5,NA
ASSPNLAASHEQY,TRBV18,NA
ASSWAINERLF,TRBV28,few
ASSQTRDRGEQPQH,TRBV3-1,NA
ASSSTALELTTNEKLF,TRBV7-2,few
ASLPGAGAALH,TRBV19,few
SAARIEYRDRLNYEQY,TRBV20-1,many
ASSFGANQPQH,TRBV11-2,many
SAREFGPLARDTQY,TRBV20-1,NA
ASRQLGNQPQH,TRBV6-1,NA
ASRALGTSGRLNTGELF,TRBV11-2,many
ASSEDQSRETQY,TRBV6-1,few
SARAGTQNTGELF,TRBV20-1,NA
ASRAVQSLYGYT,TRBV6-1,many
ASSQGVGDRTGELF,TRBV3-1,few
ASSQRLNTEAF,TRBV14,few
ASSMDTGSGANVLT,TRBV19,NA